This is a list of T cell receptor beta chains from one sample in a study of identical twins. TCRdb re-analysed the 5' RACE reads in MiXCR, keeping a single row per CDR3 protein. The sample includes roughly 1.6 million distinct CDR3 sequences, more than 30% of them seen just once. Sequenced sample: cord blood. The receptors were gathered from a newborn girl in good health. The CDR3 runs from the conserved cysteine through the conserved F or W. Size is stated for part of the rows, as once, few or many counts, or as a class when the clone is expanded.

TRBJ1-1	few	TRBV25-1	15	CASSDHRGRNTEAFF
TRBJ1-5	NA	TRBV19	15	CASSIRRISNQPQHF
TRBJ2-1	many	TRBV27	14	CASRTRSSYNEQFF
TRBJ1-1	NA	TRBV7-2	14	CASSLARPHTEAFF
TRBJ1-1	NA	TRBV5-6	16	CASSHWGYMKNTEAFF
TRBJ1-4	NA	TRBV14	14	CASSRTALNEKLFF
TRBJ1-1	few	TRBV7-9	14	CASSWGGGNTEAFF
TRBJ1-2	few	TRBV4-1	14	CASSQDPVNYGYTF
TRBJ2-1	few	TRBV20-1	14	CSARAPKGSDEQFF
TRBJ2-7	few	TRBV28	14	CASSLRPGWYEQYF
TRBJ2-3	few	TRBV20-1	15	CSARAGSTYTDTQYF
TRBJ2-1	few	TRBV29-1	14	CSVESGTASYEQFF
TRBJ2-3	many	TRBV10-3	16	CAISELGGGFTDTQYF
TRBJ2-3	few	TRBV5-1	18	CASSLGSSGRISTDTQYF